The next 11 T cell receptor beta chains were all read from a single sample in a study of OX40 agonist ivuxolimab in advanced cancers. The protocol was immunoSEQ multiplex PCR, while the TCRdb copy is restricted to in-frame clones and leaves out a portion. The sample has some 66,000 clones; about three quarters are singletons. Sample: CD4+ or CD8+ T cells sorted from blood, taken in a trial of the OX40 agonist ivuxolimab. These receptor sequences come from an adult with an advanced solid tumor such as melanoma, head and neck, liver or kidney cancer.

The V gene is TRBV28, the J gene TRBJ2-1, with 15 bases matching TRBD2. The CDR3 has 15 amino acids. J lost 8 bases, V lost 6 bases, and 5 bases had no gene match. CDR1 and CDR2 from the germline V gene are MDHEN and SYDVKM. CDR3 loop: CASRIGTSGRHEQFF. CDR3 sequence (DNA): TGTGCCAGCAGAATCGGGACTAGCGGGAGGCATGAGCAGTTCTTC.

This clone is a singleton in its sample. The V gene is TRBV5-1, the J gene TRBJ2-5; TRBD1 might be the D (5 bases). The CDR3 is 14 residues long. Germline assignment: CDR1 SGHRS and CDR2 YFSETQ. Trimming shortened V by 3 bases and J by 2 bases, and 11 bases separated the two germline ends. Here the CDR3 DNA reads TGCGCCAGCAGCTCTGGGCAGGGTCAAGAGACCCAGTACTTC. Translating it yields CASSSGQGQETQYF.

The V gene is TRBV6-1, the J gene TRBJ2-1; tentative D call: TRBD1 (5 bases). Looked up from germline, CDR1 is MNHNS and CDR2 is SASEGT. The CDR3 runs to 14 residues. V was pared by 3 bases and J by 9 bases, with 15 bases between. Written as DNA, the CDR3 is TGTGCCAGCAGTGATCCGAATTGGGGCGGTGAGCAGTTCTTC. Protein: CASSDPNWGGEQFF.

The V and J genes are TRBV11-2 and TRBJ2-1, with TRBD2 matching over 11 bases. The CDR3 runs 17 residues. CDR1 SGHAT and CDR2 FQNNGV come from the germline V gene. The V and J ends lost 1 base and 0 bases, in that order; junction bases with no gene match: 2. The CDR3 is CASSLVAGGSSYNEQFF. CDR3 sequence (DNA): TGTGCCAGCAGCTTAGTAGCGGGGGGGAGCTCCTACAATGAGCAGTTCTTC.

The genes are TRBV18 and TRBJ2-7, with 10 bases lining up with TRBD1. The CDR3 spans 15 residues. Germline trimming cut 4 bases from V and 5 bases from J; bases unmatched to any gene: 8. Germline CDR1 KGHSH, CDR2 LQKENI. CDR3 sequence (DNA): TGTGCCAGCTCACGGAATGGACAGGGGGAGAACGAGCAGTACTTC. It yields the protein CASSRNGQGENEQYF. The full variable domain, in which reference TRBV18 and TRBJ2-7 provide the parts outside the CDR3, is NAGVMQNPRHLVRRRGQEARLRCSPMKGHSHVYWYRQLPEEGLKFMVYLQKENIIDESGMPKERFSAEFPKEGPSILRIQQVVRGDSAAYFCASSRNGQGENEQYFGPGTRLTVT.

The rearrangement links TRBV5-1 to TRBJ2-7; D unclear. The CDR3 consists of 14 residues. The V gene's germline CDR1 is SGHRS and CDR2 YFSETQ. V lost 4 bases to trimming and J lost 7 bases, with 18 bases between them. This CDR3 reads CASSAWTEPGEQYF. The CDR3, as DNA: TGCGCCAGCAGCGCCTGGACCGAGCCCGGGGAGCAGTACTTC. Complete variable domain (other parts from reference TRBV5-1 and TRBJ2-7): KAGVTQTPRYLIKTRGQQVTLSCSPISGHRSVSWYQQTPGQGLQFLFEYFSETQRNKGNFPGRFSGRQFSNSRSEMNVSTLELGDSALYLCASSAWTEPGEQYFGPGTRLTVT.

This CDR3 reads CASSGWVGENTEAFF. The CDR3 DNA is TGTGCCAGCAGTGGTTGGGTTGGGGAGAACACTGAAGCTTTCTTT. The chain employs TRBV25-1 and TRBJ1-1; D gene uncertain. Trimming shortened V by 4 bases and J by 1 base, and 13 bases separated the two germline ends. CDR3 size: 15 residues. CDR1 and CDR2 from the germline V gene are MGHDK and SYGVNS.

The rearrangement links TRBV5-1 to TRBJ1-4, with a possible D match to TRBD1 (6 bases). The germline V gene has CDR1 SGHRS and CDR2 YFSETQ. V was trimmed by 4 bases and J by 2 bases, leaving 12 bases between them. The CDR3 runs 15 residues. Written as DNA, the CDR3 is TGCGCCAGCAGCAGGAACACAGGGACTAATGAAAAACTGTTTTTT. Translated, it gives CASSRNTGTNEKLFF.

This sequence joins TRBV2 and TRBJ1-5; D is unclear. V was pared by 7 bases and J by 0 bases, with 4 bases between. CDR1 is SNHLY, CDR2 FYNNEI, per germline. This CDR3 is built from 12 residues. The CDR3 protein is CASKYSNQPQHF. The CDR3 DNA follows: TGTGCCAGCAAGTATAGCAATCAGCCCCAGCATTTT.

J is TRBJ2-7 and V is TRBV20-1; no clear D gene. The CDR3 sequence is 11 residues long. Between the trimmed V and J ends, which lost 1 base and 2 bases, there was a span of 3 bases. Per the germline V gene, CDR1 is DFQATT and CDR2 is SNEGSKA (reference sequence). The CDR3: CSARGAYEQYF. DNA of the CDR3: TGCAGTGCTAGAGGGGCCTACGAGCAGTACTTC.

CDR3 amino acids: CASSLGDEETQYF. The CDR3 DNA sequence: TGCGCCAGCAGCTTGGGGGACGAAGAGACCCAGTACTTC. The V gene is TRBV5-1, the J gene TRBJ2-5; D assignment may be TRBD1 or TRBD2 (5 bases each). V lost 0 bases, J lost 3 bases, and 6 bases lay in between. This CDR3 has 13 amino acids. CDR1 SGHRS and CDR2 YFSETQ come from the germline V gene.